Described below is a single TCR beta chain sequence and its context. The antigen remains unidentified. Sequenced by immunoSEQ multiplex PCR; TCRdb stores in-frame clones only, minus some. This sample yields about 230,000 clones, of which about 65% are seen a single time; 11% belongs to the top ten. The investigators split CD4+ cells into a CD45RA+ naive subset and a CD45RA-negative memory subset. This sample is drawn from a study of shared clonotypes between healthy human individuals. Germline CDR1 SGHTA, CDR2 FQGNSA. The CDR3 sequence is 13 residues long. The V gene end was trimmed by 5 bases and the J gene end by 3 bases; junction bases not matched to a gene: 3. Study-level findings and limits: Larger estimated richness was generally seen in naive subsets than in memory subsets.

The rearrangement links TRBV7-2 to TRBJ1-2; TRBD1 aligns across 7 bases. Source material: memory CD4+ T cells sorted from blood. Subset given: CD45RA-negative fraction. The TCR sequence derives from a man in his thirties or forties in good health. The DNA for the CDR3 is TGTGCCAGCAGCATCGACAGGGACTATGGCTACACCTTC. Residues: CASSIDRDYGYTF.